The next 5 T cell receptor beta chains were all read from a single sample in a study of cytomegalovirus exposure and HLA in healthy donors. Primers: 60 Vbeta forward and 13 Jbeta reverse. The data were produced by immunoSEQ multiplex PCR, yet TCRdb's version contains in-frame clones alone and is incomplete. The table lists 140,000 or so clones, about three quarters of them singletons, with approximately 1.6% in the top ten. The sequenced sample consisted of PBMCs. These receptors came from a woman under 40 in good health and CMV-seronegative.

This clone was found a few times. J is TRBJ2-1 and V is TRBV28; 7 bases agree with TRBD2. CDR1 and CDR2 from the germline V gene are MDHEN and SYDVKM. This CDR3 has 15 amino acids. Losses at the gene ends were 4 bases for V and 6 bases for J; bases not matched to a gene: 9. In nucleotides, the CDR3 is TGTGCCAGCAGTTCCCCCGGACTAGTATCCAATGAGCAGTTCTTC. Translating it yields CASSSPGLVSNEQFF.

The rearrangement uses TRBV7-2 and TRBJ2-5, with D tentatively TRBD1 (5 bases). With 2 bases removed from V and 0 bases from J, the gap between germline ends came to 10 bases. The CDR3 is 15 amino acids. Per the germline V gene, CDR1 is SGHTA and CDR2 is FQGNSA. The CDR3 region has the DNA TGTGCCAGCAGCTTATTTGACAGCGACCAAGAGACCCAGTACTTC. Translation: CASSLFDSDQETQYF.

The V call is TRBV7-9, the J call TRBJ1-2; D is unresolved. Germline V gene lookup returns CDR1 SEHNR and CDR2 FQNEAQ (reference sequence). Trimming cost V 5 bases and J 9 bases, with 16 bases left between them. The CDR3 is 13 amino acids. The CDR3 loop reads CASSHLDSASYTF. In DNA form, the CDR3 reads TGTGCCAGCAGCCATCTTGACTCTGCCAGCTACACCTTC.

The chain carries TRBV7-9 and TRBJ2-1, with D perhaps matching TRBD2 (6 bases). CDR3 length: 16 residues. Germline V lookup: CDR1 SEHNR, CDR2 FQNEAQ (reference sequence). Trimming cost V 2 bases and J 2 bases, with 13 bases left between them. For the CDR3, the DNA is TGTGCCAGCAGCTTATATAAGGGAGGTACCTACAATGAGCAGTTCTTC. Protein product: CASSLYKGGTYNEQFF.

The chain has TRBV10-2 and TRBJ1-5; 8 bases align to TRBD1. In germline, CDR1 is WSHSY, CDR2 SAAADI. Trimming removed 6 bases from V and 2 bases from J; junction bases left unmatched: 6. The CDR3 has 15 amino acids. DNA of the CDR3: TGCGCCAGCAGCAAGGACAGGGAAGGCAATCAGCCCCAGCATTTT. It encodes CASSKDREGNQPQHF.